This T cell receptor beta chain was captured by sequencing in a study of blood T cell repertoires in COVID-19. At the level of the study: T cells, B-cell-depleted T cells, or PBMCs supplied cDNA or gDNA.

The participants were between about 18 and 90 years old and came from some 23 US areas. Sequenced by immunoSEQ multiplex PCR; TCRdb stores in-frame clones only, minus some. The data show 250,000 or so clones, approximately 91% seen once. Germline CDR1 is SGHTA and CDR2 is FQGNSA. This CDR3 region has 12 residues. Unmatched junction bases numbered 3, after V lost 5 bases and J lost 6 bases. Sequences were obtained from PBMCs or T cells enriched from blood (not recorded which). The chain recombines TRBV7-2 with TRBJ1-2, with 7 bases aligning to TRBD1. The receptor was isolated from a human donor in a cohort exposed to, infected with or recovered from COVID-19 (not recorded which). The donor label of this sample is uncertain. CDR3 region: CASSPTGDGYTF. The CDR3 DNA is TGTGCCAGCAGCCCAACAGGGGATGGCTACACCTTC.